These 3 T cell receptor beta chains originate from one sample sequenced in a study of blood T cell repertoires in COVID-19 (dated by TCRdb to between 2020 and 2021). Library preparation employed the immunoSEQ multiplex PCR assay. The source is immuneACCESS, and TCRdb retained only in-frame sequences with V and J called. Part of the clones is not carried over; for the studies checked, unresolved V genes explain less than half of this, and the remainder is unexplained. Present in this sample are around 180,000 clones, about nine tenths of which were seen just once. Around 24% of the sample comes from the top ten. Sequenced input: peripheral blood. These receptors all come from a man aged 55 to 69 with acute or convalescent COVID-19.

The V and J genes are TRBV2 and TRBJ1-5; no firm D call. Trimming pared 2 bases from V and 3 bases from J, leaving 5 bases between. The CDR3 is 13 residues long. Looked up from germline, CDR1 is SNHLY and CDR2 is FYNNEI. The CDR3 loop reads CASSEWANQPQHF. In DNA, the CDR3 is TGTGCCAGCAGTGAATGGGCCAATCAGCCCCAGCATTTT.

V is TRBV5-4 and J is TRBJ1-1; TRBD1 aligns across 8 bases. Trimming removed 2 bases from V and 0 bases from J; junction bases left unmatched: 0. Germline CDR1 SGHNT, CDR2 YYREEE (reference sequence). There are 14 residues in the CDR3. In DNA form, the CDR3 reads TGTGCCAGCAGCTTACAGGGGGTGAACACTGAAGCTTTCTTT. Encoded protein: CASSLQGVNTEAFF.

The chain couples TRBV29-1 to TRBJ1-3; D not resolved. Germline values: CDR1 SQVTM, CDR2 ANQGSEA. V was cut by 6 bases and J by 0 bases, with 9 bases left in between. CDR3 length equals 13 residues. CDR3 residues: CSVSDNSGNTIYF. DNA for the CDR3: TGCAGCGTGTCCGACAACTCTGGAAACACCATATATTTT.